Below are 27 T cell receptor beta chains sequenced from a single sample in a study of shared clonotypes between healthy human individuals. TCRdb's table, derived via immunoSEQ multiplex PCR, lists solely in-frame clones and lacks some. The sample yields over a million clones, roughly 96% seen once. Sequencing input: naive CD4+ T cells sorted from blood. Regarding subset: CD45RA+ positively selected. Receptors were obtained from a man younger than 40 in good health.

The chain is built from TRBV6-4 and TRBJ2-1; D may correspond to TRBD1 or TRBD2 (5 bases each). Germline V lookup: CDR1 MRHNA, CDR2 SNTAGT. The CDR3 has 15 residues. Trimming cost V 3 bases and J 0 bases, with 9 bases left between them. Written as DNA, the CDR3 is TGTGCCAGCAGTGAAGGGACGAGCTCCTACAATGAGCAGTTCTTC. Its translation is CASSEGTSSYNEQFF.

The CDR3 bases are TGTGCCAGCAGCCTACCTCTCGGGCCCCAGTACTTC. Protein sequence: CASSLPLGPQYF. The chain links TRBV7-6 to TRBJ2-5, with unresolved D. The germline gives CDR1 SGHVS, CDR2 FNYEAQ. The CDR3 totals 12 residues. V dropped 5 bases and J dropped 9 bases, with 13 bases sitting between them. Full variable domain (outside the CDR3, taken from reference TRBV7-6 and TRBJ2-5): GAGVSQSPRYKVTKRGQDVALRCDPISGHVSLYWYRQALGQGPEFLTYFNYEAQQDKSGLPNDRFSAERPEGSISTLTIQRTEQRDSAMYRCASSLPLGPQYFGPGTRLLVL.

This sequence joins TRBV5-1 and TRBJ2-7, with D possibly called TRBD1 or TRBD2 (7 bases each). This CDR3 spans 13 amino acids. Germline values: CDR1 SGHRS, CDR2 YFSETQ. Trimming removed 5 bases from V and 4 bases from J, with 13 bases in between. The CDR3: CASSGEGAYEQYF. CDR3 DNA sequence: TGCGCCAGCAGTGGGGAGGGGGCGTACGAGCAGTACTTC.

The chain uses TRBV27 and TRBJ2-7, with 9 bases that match TRBD1. The J segment lost 6 bases and the V segment lost 6 bases, leaving 15 bases of the junction unmatched. Germline V CDR1 and CDR2: MNHEY, SMNVEV (reference sequence). The CDR3 extends over 16 amino acids. As DNA, the CDR3 is TGTGCCAGCAGCCTTACCCGGACAGGGGTATCCATCGAGCAGTACTTC. Its protein is CASSLTRTGVSIEQYF.

The V and J genes are TRBV12-5 and TRBJ2-3, with 9 bases fitting TRBD2. The ends lost 6 bases at V and 0 bases at J; junction bases unmatched: 1. The CDR3 is 14 residues long. Germline CDR1 LGHNT, CDR2 FRNRAP. For the CDR3, the DNA is TGTGCTAGTGGGGCGGGAGGGAGCACAGATACGCAGTATTTT. It codes for CASGAGGSTDTQYF.

This clone showed up just once. The chain combines TRBV18 with TRBJ2-3; 9 bases align to TRBD2. This CDR3 comprises 16 residues. CDR1 KGHSH and CDR2 LQKENI come from the germline V gene. V trimming: 1 base; J trimming: 1 base; junction bases outside the gene matches: 3. In DNA, the CDR3 is TGTGCCAGCTCACCACAATGGACTAGCGGCACAGATACGCAGTATTTT. Its translation: CASSPQWTSGTDTQYF.

As regards this clone: Within the sample, other DNA sequences also encode this same CDR3. The rearrangement uses TRBV5-1 and TRBJ2-5, with TRBD2 as a possible D gene (5 bases). Deletions cut 4 bases from V and 4 bases from J, with 8 bases between. CDR3 length: 12 amino acids. Per germline, CDR1 SGHRS and CDR2 YFSETQ. The CDR3 DNA follows: TGCGCCAGCAGCCGCGAGGGAGAGACCCAGTACTTC. As protein: CASSREGETQYF.

V is TRBV7-2 and J is TRBJ2-6, with 8 bases matching TRBD2. The V gene's germline CDR1 is SGHTA and CDR2 FQGNSA. CDR3 length equals 19 residues. V trimming: 0 bases; J trimming: 2 bases; junction bases outside the gene matches: 9. As DNA, the CDR3 is TGTGCCAGCAGCTTAGCTGGCAGCGGGAGTTTCCCTGGGGCCAACGTCCTGACTTTC. Its protein product is CASSLAGSGSFPGANVLTF. Complete variable domain (other parts from reference TRBV7-2 and TRBJ2-6): GAGVSQSPSNKVTEKGKDVELRCDPISGHTALYWYRQSLGQGLEFLIYFQGNSAPDKSGLPSDRFSAERTGGSVSTLTIQRTQQEDSAVYLCASSLAGSGSFPGANVLTFGAGSRLTVL.

The V call is TRBV19, the J call TRBJ2-2, with TRBD2 matching 8 bases. J was trimmed by 4 bases and V by 3 bases; bases with no gene match: 4. CDR3 length: 15 amino acids. Germline V gene data show CDR1 as LNHDA and CDR2 as SQIVND (reference sequence). This CDR3 reads CASSMLAGGTGELFF. Here the CDR3 DNA reads TGTGCCAGTAGTATGTTGGCGGGAGGCACCGGGGAGCTGTTTTTT.

This chain links TRBV7-9 with TRBJ2-3; D unclear. The germline gives CDR1 SEHNR, CDR2 FQNEAQ (reference sequence). The CDR3 is made up of 13 amino acids. The V end lost 5 bases, the J end lost 6 bases, and 12 bases lay between the germline ends. CDR3 bases: TGTGCCAGCAGCCCGAGGAGACGGGATACGCAGTATTTT. Protein: CASSPRRRDTQYF. Variable domain in full (rest from reference TRBV7-9 and TRBJ2-3): DTGVSQNPRHKITKRGQNVTFRCDPISEHNRLYWYRQTLGQGPEFLTYFQNEAQLEKSRLLSDRFSAERPKGSFSTLEIQRTEQGDSAMYLCASSPRRRDTQYFGPGTRLTVL.

The chain is built from TRBV15 and TRBJ2-7; TRBD2 is a possible D gene (6 bases). Germline assignment: CDR1 LNHNV and CDR2 YYDKDF (reference sequence). This CDR3 region has 17 residues. Trimming cost V 1 base and J 5 bases, with 21 bases left between them. This CDR3 is CATSRGGVGMGLDEQYF. The DNA of the CDR3 is TGTGCCACCAGCAGAGGCGGGGTCGGGATGGGTTTGGACGAGCAGTACTTC.

This chain connects TRBV19 to TRBJ1-5; 7 bases agree with TRBD1. Trimming at V came to 5 bases and at J to 3 bases, leaving 7 bases not matched to a gene. This CDR3 comprises 15 residues. CDR1 LNHDA and CDR2 SQIVND come from the germline V gene (reference sequence). DNA for the CDR3: TGTGCCAGTAGTCAGGGGACAGATCCCAATCAGCCCCAGCATTTT. Its translation is CASSQGTDPNQPQHF.

The CDR3: CASSYGTPQETQYF. CDR3 nucleotide sequence: TGTGCCAGCAGTTACGGGACACCCCAAGAGACCCAGTACTTC. The chain recombines TRBV6-6 with TRBJ2-5, with D perhaps matching TRBD1 (6 bases). CDR1 is MNHNY, CDR2 SVGAGI, per germline (reference sequence). This CDR3 contains 14 residues. The germline V and J ends were trimmed by 2 bases and 1 base, with 8 bases remaining between them.

The V gene is TRBV14, the J gene TRBJ2-3; TRBD2 agrees at 10 bases. The V gene's germline CDR1 is SGHDN and CDR2 FVKESK. With 5 bases clipped from V and 2 bases from J, the junction kept 7 bases outside the gene matches. CDR3 length equals 16 residues. The CDR3 nucleotides are TGTGCCAGCAGCGAGAGGACTAGCGGAACCACAGATACGCAGTATTTT. The encoded protein is CASSERTSGTTDTQYF.

The rearrangement uses TRBV28 and TRBJ2-5; 7 positions match TRBD1. The CDR3 is 15 residues long. The V gene end was trimmed by 4 bases and the J gene end by 1 base; junction bases not matched to a gene: 6. Looked up from germline, CDR1 is MDHEN and CDR2 is SYDVKM. CDR3 region: CASSYPGQLQETQYF. The DNA for the CDR3 is TGTGCCAGCAGTTACCCGGGACAGCTCCAAGAGACCCAGTACTTC.

As DNA, the CDR3 is TGTGCCAGTAGTATAGGACCGGGACTAGCGGGAAATGAGCAGTTCTTC. Protein: CASSIGPGLAGNEQFF. The chain has TRBV19 and TRBJ2-1; 13 nucleotides agree with TRBD2. V gave up 1 base and J gave up 7 bases; unmatched junction bases: 4. The CDR3 has 16 residues. Germline V gene data show CDR1 as LNHDA and CDR2 as SQIVND (reference sequence).

The chain combines TRBV7-2 with TRBJ2-2, with 8 bases matching TRBD2. CDR3 length: 15 amino acids. Germline CDR1 reads SGHTA; CDR2 reads FQGNSA. V lost 1 base and J lost 5; bases outside the gene matches: 3. In nucleotides, the CDR3 is TGTGCCAGCAGCTTAGTGATAGCGGGAACCGGGGAGCTGTTTTTT. Translated: CASSLVIAGTGELFF. The full variable domain, its missing parts supplied by reference TRBV7-2 and TRBJ2-2, is GAGVSQSPSNKVTEKGKDVELRCDPISGHTALYWYRQSLGQGLEFLIYFQGNSAPDKSGLPSDRFSAERTGGSVSTLTIQRTQQEDSAVYLCASSLVIAGTGELFFGEGSRLTVL.

The chain combines TRBV2 with TRBJ1-4; possible D gene TRBD1, 5 bases. Deletions cut 8 bases from V and 4 bases from J, with 11 bases between. CDR3 length: 13 amino acids. The germline gives CDR1 SNHLY, CDR2 FYNNEI. The CDR3 bases are TGTGCCAGCGCCGGGACGGGTAATGAAAAACTGTTTTTT. This sequence encodes CASAGTGNEKLFF. Looking up the rest from reference TRBV2 and TRBJ1-4 gives the full variable domain: EPEVTQTPSHQVTQMGQEVILRCVPISNHLYFYWYRQILGQKVEFLVSFYNNEISEKSEIFDDQFSVERPDGSNFTLKIRSTKLEDSAMYFCASAGTGNEKLFFGSGTQLSVL.

This chain uses TRBV10-2 with TRBJ1-1, with 8 bases identical to TRBD1. CDR3 length: 12 amino acids. Germline CDR1 is WSHSY and CDR2 is SAAADI. Trimming removed 6 bases from V and 10 bases from J; junction bases left unmatched: 7. The CDR3 here is CASSVTGGGAFF. The DNA of the CDR3 is TGCGCCAGCAGCGTCACAGGGGGGGGAGCTTTCTTT.

This clone appeared once. The chain couples TRBV10-1 to TRBJ2-3; 9 bases agree with TRBD1. The trim removed 4 bases at V and 6 bases at J, leaving 8 bases unmatched. CDR1 is WNHNN, CDR2 SYGVQD, per germline (reference sequence). This CDR3 is built from 15 residues. This CDR3 is CASSGAGQGWDTQYF. Here the CDR3 DNA reads TGCGCCAGCAGTGGAGCGGGACAGGGTTGGGATACGCAGTATTTT.

V and J are TRBV29-1 and TRBJ2-7; D unresolved. V was pared by 5 bases and J by 3 bases, with 11 bases between. This CDR3 has 12 amino acids. Germline loops: CDR1 SQVTM, CDR2 ANQGSEA. The CDR3 DNA sequence: TGCAGCGTTCTGGGCCTCAACTACGAGCAGTACTTC. It translates to CSVLGLNYEQYF.

The chain recombines TRBV5-1 with TRBJ2-5; D call uncertain. Germline CDR1 SGHRS, CDR2 YFSETQ. The CDR3 covers 14 residues. V shed 0 bases and J shed 4 bases, with 10 bases lying between them. In DNA form, the CDR3 reads TGCGCCAGCAGCTTGGTCCTTGTGGGAGAGACCCAGTACTTC. It codes for CASSLVLVGETQYF.

This clone was recorded once. The chain couples TRBV4-1 to TRBJ2-7; the D is unclear. V was trimmed by 2 bases and J by 1 base, leaving 12 bases between them. The CDR3 extends over 15 amino acids. The germline V gene has CDR1 MGHRA and CDR2 YSYEKL. The CDR3 nucleotides read TGCGCCAGCAGCCAACCCGGCGGATCTTCCTACGAGCAGTACTTC. Translation gives CASSQPGGSSYEQYF.

This rearrangement joins TRBV7-9 to TRBJ2-5; 15 positions match TRBD2. Germline V gene sequence: CDR1 SEHNR, CDR2 FQNEAQ (reference sequence). After removal of 3 bases from V and 4 bases from J, the junction contained 6 bases not matched to a gene. The CDR3 is 17 residues long. CDR3 bases: TGTGCCAGCAGCTTGGCCGGGACTAGCGGGAGGATAGAGACCCAGTACTTC. This translates into CASSLAGTSGRIETQYF.

This sequence joins TRBV7-9 and TRBJ2-1; D gene ambiguous. Per the germline V gene, CDR1 is SEHNR and CDR2 is FQNEAQ (reference sequence). The CDR3 is made up of 16 amino acids. The V and J ends lost 1 base and 2 bases respectively, with 12 bases between them. Here the CDR3 reads CASSLVEIQAYNEQFF. The CDR3 nucleotides are TGTGCCAGCAGCTTAGTTGAAATTCAGGCCTACAATGAGCAGTTCTTC.

This chain links TRBV11-2 with TRBJ1-5; maybe TRBD1 (6 bases). Germline V gene lookup returns CDR1 SGHAT and CDR2 FQNNGV. V was shortened by 1 base and J by 4 bases, with 11 bases between the two germline ends. CDR3 length: 15 residues. The CDR3 region is CASSLAGGSNQPQHF. CDR3 DNA: TGTGCCAGCAGCTTAGCCGGGGGCAGTAATCAGCCCCAGCATTTT.

Of note for this clone: Other DNA sequences in the sample encode the same CDR3. This chain links TRBV7-6 with TRBJ2-1; TRBD2 matches at 12 bases. The V gene end was trimmed by 1 base and the J gene end by 4 bases; junction bases not matched to a gene: 2. Germline lookup yields CDR1 SGHVS and CDR2 FNYEAQ. The CDR3 extends over 16 amino acids. The CDR3 sequence is CASSLGTSGTYNEQFF. CDR3 bases: TGTGCCAGCAGCTTAGGGACTAGCGGGACTTACAATGAGCAGTTCTTC.